Listed below are T cell receptor beta chains from one sample, sequenced in a study of response to subunit inactivated influenza vaccine. TCRdb analysed the RT-PCR reads with MiXCR anew, one entry per CDR3 protein. The sample lists 800,000 to 1,000,000 distinct CDR3 sequences, around 20% occurring once. The sample here was PBMCs from blood, taken more than 4 days after vaccination. These receptors came from a man over 45 who received an inactivated influenza vaccine. Both conserved end residues are part of each CDR3. D genes are given only for firm matches. Clone size is shown for a subset of rows, as once, few, many or a class of expanded clone.

TRBV29-1	.	.	TRBJ2-3	TGCAGCGTTGAAGATCGCCCAGCAGCAGATACGCAGTATTTT	CSVEDRPAADTQYF
TRBV29-1	TRBD2	many	TRBJ2-1	TGCAGCGCTGGACTAGCGGGAGCCAATGAGCAGTTCTTC	CSAGLAGANEQFF
TRBV25-1	.	.	TRBJ2-7	TGTGCCACGAGGGCCGTAAGCTCCTACGAGCAGTACTTC	CATRAVSSYEQYF
TRBV4-3	.	.	TRBJ1-2	TGCGCCAGCAGCCAAGATTGGGACGCCAGTTCTAACTATGGCTACACCTTC	CASSQDWDASSNYGYTF
TRBV6-2/TRBV6-3	.	many	TRBJ2-5	TGTGCCAGCAGTGAACCTTTTACGGGCCGGGAGACCCAGTACTTC	CASSEPFTGRETQYF
TRBV20-1	TRBD1	few	TRBJ2-7	TGCAGTGCAAAGGGACAGGGGCCTCCCCTCTACGAGCAGTACTTC	CSAKGQGPPLYEQYF
TRBV4-3	.	.	TRBJ2-7	TGCGCCAGCAGCCAAGACGTTATTACGGTCAGCTACGAGCAGTACTTC	CASSQDVITVSYEQYF
TRBV24-1	.	few	TRBJ1-2	TGTGCCACCAGCCGATCGGAGGGGGGCTACACCTTC	CATSRSEGGYTF
TRBV7-9	.	.	TRBJ1-1	TGTTCCAGCAGCTTTGGAGGAACTGAAGCTTTCTTT	CSSSFGGTEAFF
TRBV5-6	TRBD1	.	TRBJ2-1	TGTGCCAGCAGCCGTAGACAGGGTCGTGATGAGCAGTTCTTC	CASSRRQGRDEQFF
TRBV20-1	TRBD1	.	TRBJ1-1	TGCAGTGCTAGCCCCGGGACAGGCGGACGGCGTGCTTTCTTT	CSASPGTGGRRAFF
TRBV12-3/TRBV12-4	.	many	TRBJ2-3	TGTGCCAGCAAAATAATCACAGATACGCAGTATTTT	CASKIITDTQYF
TRBV4-1	.	few	TRBJ2-5	TGCGCCAGCAGCCAAGTCGAGGGTCCCCAAGAGACCCAGTACTTC	CASSQVEGPQETQYF
TRBV15	.	.	TRBJ2-3	TGTGCCACCAGCAGCCCACAGTTCACAGATACGCAGTATTTT	CATSSPQFTDTQYF
TRBV20-1	.	few	TRBJ2-7	TGCAGTGGGAGAGTAATTCCCAAGACCTACGAGCAGTACTTC	CSGRVIPKTYEQYF
TRBV5-1	.	.	TRBJ2-2	TGCGCCAGCAGCTTGAGGGGCGCGAACACCGGGGAGCTGTTTTTT	CASSLRGANTGELFF
TRBV5-4	.	.	TRBJ2-2	TGTGCCAGCAGCACCCTCCGGGACGGGAACACCGGGGAGCTGTTTTTT	CASSTLRDGNTGELFF
TRBV12-3/TRBV12-4	.	few	TRBJ1-1	TGTGCCAGCAGTTTCTTAGCAGGGAGCACTGAAGCTTTCTTT	CASSFLAGSTEAFF
TRBV24-1	.	.	TRBJ2-3	TGTGCCACCAGTGAGCAGGGACCTTCCACAGATACGCAGTATTTT	CATSEQGPSTDTQYF
TRBV9	.	.	TRBJ2-3	TGTGCCAGCAGCGCCCGGAGGGGGGGCAGCACAGATACGCAGTATTTT	CASSARRGGSTDTQYF
TRBV6-2/TRBV6-3	TRBD2	.	TRBJ2-2	TGTGCCAGCAGAGTCGGGACTAGCGGGAACACCGGGGAGCTGTTTTTT	CASRVGTSGNTGELFF
TRBV28	TRBD1	.	TRBJ2-2	TGTGCCAGCAGGGCGGACAGGGTGGTAACCGGGGAGCTGTTTTTT	CASRADRVVTGELFF
TRBV27	TRBD1	few	TRBJ1-1	TGTGCCAGCAGTCGGGACAGGGGGTTCAGGAACACTGAAGCTTTCTTT	CASSRDRGFRNTEAFF
TRBV5-8	.	.	TRBJ2-1	TGTGCCAGCAGCGAGAACTTAGCGGACGTCTTGTTGTATGAGCAGTTCTTC	CASSENLADVLLYEQFF
TRBV11-2	TRBD1	few	TRBJ2-1	TGTGCCAGCAGCAAACCGGGACAGGGTGGACGGGAGAGCTACAATGAGCAGTTCTTC	CASSKPGQGGRESYNEQFF
TRBV6-2/TRBV6-3	.	.	TRBJ1-2	TGTGCCAGCAGTTACGGCAGATCCGCAGATGGCTACACCTTC	CASSYGRSADGYTF
TRBV15	TRBD1	.	TRBJ2-4	TGTGCCACCAGGTCTCAGGGGGCAGGGGATGAGTACTTC	CATRSQGAGDEYF
TRBV30	.	.	TRBJ1-1	TGTGCTTTTGGGGAGATGAACACTGAAGCTTTCTTT	CAFGEMNTEAFF
TRBV4-3	TRBD1	few	TRBJ1-5	TGCGCCAGCAGCCAAGACAGGGGGCGCAAGCCCCAGCATTTT	CASSQDRGRKPQHF
TRBV7-2	.	few	TRBJ2-7	TGTGCCAGCAGCTCCCCCGGAAAGGGGGATCCCTACGAGCAGTACTTC	CASSSPGKGDPYEQYF
TRBV6-1	.	.	TRBJ2-2	TGTGCCAGCGAAGGGACGAACACCGGGGAGCTGTTTTTT	CASEGTNTGELFF
TRBV27	.	.	TRBJ1-6	TGTGCCAGCAGTAAAGGGTGGAATCAGTATAATTCACCCCTCCACTTT	CASSKGWNQYNSPLHF
TRBV5-1	TRBD2	.	TRBJ2-7	TGCGCCAGCAGCGTTGGTTCTAGCGGGAGCTACGAGCAGTACTTC	CASSVGSSGSYEQYF
TRBV29-1	.	many	TRBJ1-1	TGCAGCGTTGCCCAGACCGGAAACACTGAAGCTTTCTTT	CSVAQTGNTEAFF
TRBV18	.	few	TRBJ2-1	TGTGCCAGCTCACCCAACATCTACAATGAGCAGTTCTTC	CASSPNIYNEQFF